Below, one TCR beta chain is given with its context. This sample stems from a study of blood T cell repertoires in COVID-19. Data came from immunoSEQ multiplex PCR; TCRdb stores just in-frame clones and leaves some out. Of over 85,000 clones in the sample, roughly four fifths were seen once. Germline assignment: CDR1 SGHTS and CDR2 YDEGEE. V gave up 0 bases and J gave up 8 bases, with 14 bases separating them. This CDR3 has 15 residues. Sequenced material: peripheral blood. The V call is TRBV5-8, the J call TRBJ1-4; tentative D call: TRBD1 (6 bases). The sequence came from a woman in her sixties or seventies with acute or convalescent COVID-19. The CDR3 here is CASSLDPARGEKLFF. In nucleotides, the CDR3 is TGTGCCAGCAGCTTGGACCCGGCCAGGGGCGAAAAACTGTTTTTT. The full variable domain, its missing parts supplied by reference TRBV5-8 and TRBJ1-4, is EAGVTQSPTHLIKTRGQQATLRCSPISGHTSVYWYQQALGLGLQFLLWYDEGEERNRGNFPPRFSGRQFPNYSSELNVNALELEDSALYLCASSLDPARGEKLFFGSGTQLSVL.